Below, 21 T cell receptor beta chains from the same sample are listed, as sequenced in a study of blood T cell repertoires in COVID-19. The method was immunoSEQ multiplex PCR; TCRdb's version includes in-frame clones alone and lacks a portion of them. This sample has approximately 210,000 clones, with around 85% found just once. The source material was peripheral blood. The receptors were gathered from a man in his forties or fifties with acute or convalescent COVID-19.

V is TRBV2 and J is TRBJ2-1; 8 bases agree with TRBD2. The ends lost 5 bases at V and 6 bases at J; junction bases unmatched: 12. The CDR3 consists of 16 residues. Germline CDR1 and CDR2: SNHLY and FYNNEI. This chain's CDR3 is CASSRLEAGVGNEQFF. The CDR3 coding sequence is TGTGCCAGCAGTAGGCTAGAAGCGGGAGTTGGCAATGAGCAGTTCTTC.

V gene TRBV7-8 combines with J gene TRBJ1-5, with D possibly being TRBD1 (6 bases). The CDR3 totals 14 residues. Germline assignment: CDR1 SGHVS and CDR2 FQNEAQ. V shed 3 bases and J shed 2 bases, with 8 bases lying between them. The CDR3 DNA reads TGTGCCAGCAGCTTCAGGGGTGGCAATCAGCCCCAGCATTTT. Translation: CASSFRGGNQPQHF.

The chain links TRBV5-1 to TRBJ2-1; 8 bases are shared with TRBD2. This CDR3 spans 17 amino acids. The ends lost 4 bases at V and 2 bases at J; junction bases unmatched: 11. The germline CDR1 and CDR2 sequences are SGHRS and YFSETQ. CDR3 coding DNA: TGCGCCAGCAGCAGGGCGTTAGCGGGAACTCCCTACAATGAGCAGTTCTTC. Its translation is CASSRALAGTPYNEQFF.

V usage is TRBV9 and J usage is TRBJ1-3, with D possibly matching TRBD1 (6 bases). The CDR3 consists of 15 residues. The V and J ends lost 2 bases and 7 bases respectively, with 16 bases between them. Per germline, CDR1 SGDLS and CDR2 YYNGEE. The CDR3 sequence is CASSVAGDGINTIYF. CDR3 DNA: TGTGCCAGCAGCGTCGCAGGGGATGGCATCAACACCATATATTTT.

The table lists this clone with a count of one. The rearrangement joins TRBV7-2 to TRBJ2-1, with D tentatively TRBD1 (5 bases). Trimming shortened V by 1 base and J by 7 bases, and 11 bases separated the two germline ends. The CDR3 extends over 14 amino acids. The germline CDR1 and CDR2 sequences are SGHTA and FQGNSA. As DNA, the CDR3 is TGTGCCAGCAGCTTAGGGGCAGGGCGGAATGAGCAGTTCTTC. Translating gives CASSLGAGRNEQFF.

J is TRBJ1-1 and V is TRBV6-5; perhaps TRBD1 as D (6 bases). The germline V gene encodes CDR1 MNHEY and CDR2 SVGAGI. This CDR3 region has 15 residues. V was shortened by 6 bases and J by 0 bases, with 14 bases between the two germline ends. CDR3 loop: CASSLGGAMNTEAFF. CDR3 bases: TGTGCCAGCAGCCTGGGGGGGGCCATGAACACTGAAGCTTTCTTT.

This chain connects TRBV27 to TRBJ2-5; D call uncertain. Germline V gene data show CDR1 as MNHEY and CDR2 as SMNVEV (reference sequence). V gave up 2 bases and J gave up 7 bases, with 14 bases separating them. CDR3 size: 14 residues. The CDR3 loop reads CASSLNIPGGTQYF. The DNA of the CDR3 is TGTGCCAGCAGTTTAAATATCCCGGGTGGGACCCAGTACTTC.

The chain combines TRBV19 with TRBJ2-7, with a weak D call TRBD2 (6 bases). V gave up 5 bases and J gave up 6 bases, with 14 bases separating them. CDR3 length: 13 amino acids. CDR1 and CDR2 (germline): LNHDA, SQIVND (reference sequence). The DNA of the CDR3 is TGTGCCAGTAGTCCGACTCAGGGAGGCGAGCAGTACTTC. Protein product: CASSPTQGGEQYF.

This chain links TRBV4-3 with TRBJ2-7; D uncertain. CDR1 is LGHNA and CDR2 is YSLEER in the germline V gene. The CDR3 contains 14 residues. Trimming removed 0 bases at V and 2 bases at J, with 8 bases between. CDR3 in DNA: TGCGCCAGCAGCCAAGAAGTCTCTACCTACGAGCAGTACTTC. As protein: CASSQEVSTYEQYF.

The chain couples TRBV5-6 to TRBJ1-2, with a possible D match to TRBD1 (6 bases). Germline-derived CDR1 and CDR2 are SGHDT and YYEEEE. Trimming took off 4 bases at V and 4 bases at J, with 17 bases between the two ends. The CDR3 runs 15 residues. The CDR3 DNA is TGTGCCAGCAGCCCCGCCAGGGGAGAGCTCTATGGCTACACCTTC. It specifies CASSPARGELYGYTF.

The chain recombines TRBV7-2 with TRBJ1-3; no clear D. CDR1 SGHTA and CDR2 FQGNSA come from the germline V gene. CDR3 length equals 13 residues. V was pared by 10 bases and J by 0 bases, with 10 bases between. The CDR3 is CATRSLSGNTIYF. The CDR3 DNA is TGTGCCACCCGGTCCCTCTCTGGAAACACCATATATTTT.

The J gene is TRBJ2-2, the V gene TRBV5-5; D unclear. Per the germline V gene, CDR1 is SGHKS and CDR2 is YYEKEE (reference sequence). V dropped 4 bases and J dropped 8 bases, with 9 bases sitting between them. This CDR3 region has 12 residues. CDR3 sequence reads: CASSPSRGELFF. CDR3 coding DNA: TGTGCCAGCAGCCCTTCCAGGGGGGAGCTGTTTTTT. Supplemented by reference TRBV5-5 and TRBJ2-2, the full variable domain reads DAGVTQSPTHLIKTRGQQVTLRCSPISGHKSVSWYQQVLGQGPQFIFQYYEKEERGRGNFPDRFSARQFPNYSSELNVNALLLGDSALYLCASSPSRGELFFGEGSRLTVL.

The V call is TRBV28, the J call TRBJ1-1; D call uncertain. Germline values: CDR1 MDHEN, CDR2 SYDVKM. The CDR3 covers 13 residues. Trimming shortened V by 6 bases and J by 7 bases, and 15 bases separated the two germline ends. The DNA for the CDR3 is TGTGCCAGCAGCACTCAACGTCCCCATGAAGCTTTCTTT. It encodes CASSTQRPHEAFF.

The rearrangement links TRBV28 to TRBJ2-5, with 9 bases that match TRBD2. Germline V gene lookup returns CDR1 MDHEN and CDR2 SYDVKM. This CDR3 has 13 residues. V was pared by 8 bases and J by 4 bases, with 5 bases of the junction left unmatched. This CDR3 reads CASGAGGRETQYF. CDR3 DNA: TGTGCCAGCGGCGCGGGGGGGCGAGAGACCCAGTACTTC.

The CDR3 protein is CASSTDGLNTEAFF. CDR3 DNA: TGTGCCAGTAGTACAGACGGTTTGAACACTGAAGCTTTCTTT. The V and J genes are TRBV19 and TRBJ1-1; unclear D gene. CDR3 length: 14 residues. The V gene's germline CDR1 is LNHDA and CDR2 SQIVND (reference sequence). V was clipped by 4 bases and J by 0 bases, with 9 bases between them.

Ten or more counts support this clone. For the CDR3, the DNA is TGTGCCACCAGTGAAGTTCGGGACAGTACGAACACCGGGGAGCTGTTTTTT. It encodes CATSEVRDSTNTGELFF. V usage is TRBV24-1 and J usage is TRBJ2-2; 7 bases fit TRBD1. V was pared by 4 bases and J by 0 bases, with 7 bases of the junction left unmatched. Germline CDR1 KGHDR, CDR2 SFDVKD. The CDR3 sequence is 17 residues long.

The V gene is TRBV28, the J gene TRBJ1-2; 7 positions agree with TRBD1. CDR1 and CDR2 (germline): MDHEN, SYDVKM. V was clipped by 4 bases and J by 4 bases; unmatched bases: 12. The length of the CDR3 is 16 residues. The CDR3 nucleotides are TGTGCCAGCAGTTCCCACACAACAGGGGCCGGCTATGGCTACACCTTC. Its protein is CASSSHTTGAGYGYTF.

The chain joins TRBV10-1 to TRBJ2-7, with unresolved D. V lost 3 bases, J lost 1 base, and 10 bases lay in between. The germline CDR1 and CDR2 sequences are WNHNN and SYGVQD (reference sequence). The CDR3 is 14 residues long. CDR3 amino acids: CASSDPRQSYEQYF. The CDR3 bases are TGCGCCAGCAGTGACCCCAGGCAGTCCTACGAGCAGTACTTC.

V is TRBV18 and J is TRBJ1-5; 7 nucleotides match TRBD1. Germline assignment: CDR1 KGHSH and CDR2 LQKENI. Germline trimming cut 3 bases from V and 3 bases from J; bases unmatched to any gene: 8. The CDR3 has 16 residues. DNA of the CDR3: TGTGCCAGCTCACCGAACAGTGGGACAGCCAATCAGCCCCAGCATTTT. Translation: CASSPNSGTANQPQHF.

This chain joins TRBV12-3 or TRBV12-4 and TRBJ1-1; no definite D call. The CDR3 sequence is 12 residues long. Trimming removed 3 bases from V and 5 bases from J, with 7 bases in between. As DNA, the CDR3 is TGTGCCAGCAGTTTTGGCCTGACTGAAGCTTTCTTT. Translation gives CASSFGLTEAFF.

J is TRBJ2-3 and V is TRBV11-2, with a possible D match to TRBD2 (6 bases). V shed 3 bases and J shed 8 bases, with 18 bases lying between them. This CDR3 spans 15 amino acids. Germline V gene lookup returns CDR1 SGHAT and CDR2 FQNNGV. The CDR3 DNA follows: TGTGCCAGCAGCTTCCGACTAGGGCAGGCGGGTACGCAGTATTTT. Encoded protein: CASSFRLGQAGTQYF.